The 2 T cell receptor beta chains presented below share a single source sample, sequenced in a study of regulatory T cells in long-lasting Graves disease. Time point described: persistent/refractory GD, antithyroid drugs over 5 years with positive TRAb. PBMC-extracted RNA yielded the TCR library. Arm-PCR with iRepertoire HTBI primers amplified the CDR3 regions for these TCR beta libraries. TCRdb itself ran the multiplex PCR reads through MiXCR, one entry per CDR3 protein. Among approximately 400,000 distinct CDR3 sequences, roughly 24% were seen once, and the ten largest hold less than 30%. Sequencing was performed on peripheral blood mononuclear cells (PBMCs), taken when the disease was refractory, from a patient treated with antithyroid drugs. These receptors originate from a woman aged 40-49 years with Graves disease.

This clonotype was counted only a few times. The chain has TRBV6-2 or TRBV6-3 and TRBJ2-4; the D gene is possibly TRBD1 (6 bases). Looked up from germline, CDR1 is MNHEY and CDR2 is SVGEGT. V was clipped by 4 bases and J by 0 bases, with 13 bases between them. The length of the CDR3 is 16 residues. This chain's CDR3 is CASSLTGSKAKNIQYF. The CDR3 DNA sequence: TGTGCCAGCAGTTTGACAGGTTCTAAAGCCAAAAACATTCAGTACTTC.

The table lists this clonotype with a few counts. The gene calls are TRBV28 and TRBJ2-3; the D gene is possibly TRBD1 (5 bases). The germline gives CDR1 MDHEN, CDR2 SYDVKM. The CDR3 has 14 amino acids. The germline V and J ends were trimmed by 4 bases and 9 bases, with 17 bases remaining between them. The CDR3 here is CASSSAFYRLTQYF. CDR3 nucleotides: TGTGCCAGCAGTTCCGCATTTTACAGGTTAACGCAGTATTTT.